This T cell receptor (beta chain) was sequenced for a study of blood T cell repertoires in COVID-19. Study-level background: The cDNA or gDNA used as material had been derived from T cells, B-cell-depleted T cells, or PBMCs.

Clones were sequenced by immunoSEQ multiplex PCR, and TCRdb holds only the in-frame ones, with some missing. The profile shows tens of thousands of clones, over 90% of them singletons. Sequencing was performed on peripheral blood. The source of this sequence is a woman aged 80 or older with acute or convalescent COVID-19.

The CDR3 spells CASSLSGRGGETQYF. In DNA form, the CDR3 reads TGCGCCAGCAGCCTTAGCGGGAGGGGGGGAGAGACCCAGTACTTC. This chain links TRBV4-1 with TRBJ2-5, with 11 positions matching TRBD2. The junction had 5 bases not matched to a gene; V was cut back by 4 bases and J by 4 bases. The CDR3 totals 15 residues. Germline-derived CDR1 and CDR2 are MGHRA and YSYEKL.